This T cell receptor (beta chain) was recovered during a study of naive and memory T cell subsets. Regarding the study as a whole: Possibly reflecting memory cells re-expressing CD45RA, a few larger clonotypes occurred in naive repertoires, especially CD8.

The beta constant-region primer was an equimolar mix of two oligonucleotides covering TRBC1 and TRBC2. The ligated cDNA underwent four PCR rounds using SP2 and nested alpha and beta constant-region primers. Using its own MiXCR run on the UMI-ligation and nested PCR reads, TCRdb lists one record per CDR3 protein. The sample includes roughly 92,000 distinct CDR3 sequences, 11% of them seen just once. This clonotype was found many times. Its antigen is not identified. With 3 bases removed from V and 3 bases from J, the gap between germline ends came to 8 bases. Germline lookup yields CDR1 SGHTA and CDR2 FQGNSA. CDR3 length: 13 residues. Four subsets defined by CD45RA and CD27 were sorted after CD3, CD4, CD8 and live/dead staining.

The chain combines TRBV7-2 with TRBJ1-1, with D unclear. The sequenced sample was naive CD4+ T cells from blood. This TCR was sampled from a human donor in good health. CDR3 sequence: CASSLVEDTEAFF. The CDR3 nucleotides are TGTGCCAGCAGCTTGGTGGAGGACACTGAAGCTTTCTTT. Based on the CDR3 plus reference TRBV7-2 and TRBJ1-1, the full variable domain is GAGVSQSPSNKVTEKGKDVELRCDPISGHTALYWYRQSLGQGLEFLIYFQGNSAPDKSGLPSDRFSAERTGGSVSTLTIQRTQQEDSAVYLCASSLVEDTEAFFGQGTRLTVV.